Sequencing of this T cell receptor beta chain was carried out in a study of T-cell reconstitution after alpha-beta-depleted transplantation in children. Trimming took off 0 bases at V and 7 bases at J, with 16 bases between the two ends. The CDR3 has 15 residues. Looked up from germline, CDR1 is MNHEY and CDR2 is SVGAGI. Broader study findings: At around two months after transplant, the alpha-beta T cells were reportedly derived from several hundred expanded clones that came from non-depleted graft cells.

This clonotype has a handful of counts. The target antigen is unknown. Molecular barcoding with unique molecular identifiers was used for the TCRbeta library. TCRdb fed the PCR reads into MiXCR, producing one record per CDR3 protein. Counted here are about 980,000 distinct CDR3 sequences, 25% to 35% occurring once; the ten biggest clones make up roughly 30%. The clonotype was recovered from a boy under three years old who had a stem cell transplant for SCID, so the T cells may come from the graft donor. The chain couples TRBV6-5 to TRBJ2-7; D is unresolved. Here the sequenced sample was PBMCs, mostly from graft donor cells, taken 360 days after TCRalphabeta/CD19-depleted stem cell transplant. Written as DNA, the CDR3 is TGTGCCAGCAGTTACTCGATTCAGAATCACTATGAGCAGTACTTC. Amino acid sequence: CASSYSIQNHYEQYF.